This TCR beta chain was identified in a study of cytomegalovirus exposure and HLA in healthy donors. This CDR3 region has 16 residues. Germline CDR1 reads SGDLS; CDR2 reads YYNGEE. V gave up 3 bases and J gave up 6 bases, with 20 bases separating them. PCR employed 60 Vbeta and 13 Jbeta primers. Clones were sequenced by immunoSEQ multiplex PCR, and TCRdb holds only the in-frame ones, with some missing. Of about 140,000 clones listed, approximately 84% are singletons. The V and J genes are TRBV9 and TRBJ2-3; D is undetermined. Sequencing used PBMCs. The sequence came from a middle-aged woman in good health and CMV-seronegative. Here the CDR3 DNA reads TGTGCCAGCAGCGGACAAGCTACCCGTGCTTGGGATACGCAGTATTTT. This codes for CASSGQATRAWDTQYF. The whole variable domain, filled in from reference TRBV9 and TRBJ2-3, reads DSGVTQTPKHLITATGQRVTLRCSPRSGDLSVYWYQQSLDQGLQFLIQYYNGEERAKGNILERFSAQQFPDLHSELNLSSLELGDSALYFCASSGQATRAWDTQYFGPGTRLTVL.